Listed below are T cell receptor beta chains from one sample, sequenced in a study of T cell responses to AZD1222 COVID-19 vaccine. The data were produced by immunoSEQ multiplex PCR, yet TCRdb's version contains in-frame clones alone and is incomplete. The profile shows 150,000 to 200,000 clones, roughly 88% of them singletons. Specimen: peripheral blood, collected 28 days after the second AZD1222 dose. Source of these receptors: an adult who received the AZD1222 COVID-19 vaccine. Both conserved end residues are part of each CDR3. D genes are given only for firm matches. Size tells how often a clone was seen (once, few, many) or the class of an expanded clone, and some rows leave it out.

abundance | j_gene | d_gene | v_gene | CDR3aa | CDR3nt
NA | TRBJ1-2 | NA | TRBV5-1 | CASSLSTQGNGYTF | TGCGCCAGCAGCTTGTCAACCCAGGGGAATGGCTACACCTTC
NA | TRBJ2-7 | NA | TRBV3-1/TRBV3-2 | CASSQGLGIYYEQYF | TGTGCCAGCAGCCAAGGCCTAGGGATTTACTACGAGCAGTACTTC
once | TRBJ1-6 | NA | TRBV5-6 | CASRARGGNSPLHF | TGTGCCAGCAGAGCAAGGGGAGGCAATTCACCCCTCCACTTT
NA | TRBJ1-1 | NA | TRBV6-5 | CASRRVPGVHTEAFF | TGTGCCAGCAGAAGAGTGCCGGGAGTCCACACTGAAGCTTTCTTT
NA | TRBJ2-1 | NA | TRBV7-2 | CASTLFHNEQFF | TGTGCCAGCACCCTTTTCCACAATGAGCAGTTCTTC
NA | TRBJ1-6 | TRBD1 | TRBV7-2 | CASSSGQGGWSPLHF | TGTGCCAGCAGCTCGGGACAGGGAGGGTGGTCACCCCTCCACTTT
NA | TRBJ2-6 | NA | TRBV7-2 | CASSLGQPGANVLTF | TGTGCCAGCAGCCTCGGACAGCCTGGGGCCAACGTCCTGACTTTC
once | TRBJ1-1 | TRBD1 | TRBV5-1 | CASSATGPNTEAFF | TGCGCCAGCAGCGCGACAGGGCCGAACACTGAAGCTTTCTTT
NA | TRBJ2-2 | TRBD1 | TRBV24-1 | CATSDLPPGGNTGELFF | TGTGCCACCAGTGATTTGCCTCCAGGGGGGAACACCGGGGAGCTGTTTTTT
once | TRBJ2-7 | TRBD2 | TRBV4-2 | CASSQETSGGPYEQYF | TGTGCCAGCAGCCAAGAGACTAGCGGGGGTCCCTACGAGCAGTACTTC
NA | TRBJ2-7 | NA | TRBV6-5 | CASRRTETTYEQYF | TGTGCCAGCAGGAGGACAGAGACGACCTACGAGCAGTACTTC
NA | TRBJ2-2 | NA | TRBV5-5 | CASSLGGNTGELFF | TGTGCCAGCAGCTTAGGGGGGAACACCGGGGAGCTGTTTTTT
NA | TRBJ1-2 | TRBD1 | TRBV19 | CASSTDRVAGYTF | TGTGCCAGTAGTACCGACAGGGTTGCTGGCTACACCTTC
NA | TRBJ2-7 | NA | TRBV19 | CASSIPGTLEQYF | TGTGCCAGTAGTATTCCTGGTACTCTCGAGCAGTACTTC
NA | TRBJ1-1 | NA | TRBV28 | CASSLETPNTEAFF | TGTGCCAGCAGTTTGGAGACCCCAAACACTGAAGCTTTCTTT